The 4 T cell receptor beta chains below all came from one sample that was sequenced in a study of T cells in Graves' hyperthyroidism and ophthalmopathy. Amplified TCR beta CDR3 regions derived from RNA transcripts. When the TCR CDR3 underwent first-round RT-PCR, the HTBI primer set was used. TCRdb reprocessed the multiplex PCR reads with MiXCR, giving one entry per CDR3 protein. The sample yields a few hundred thousand distinct CDR3 sequences, around 15% seen once. The sample taken for sequencing was blood. The receptors originated from a young woman with Graves' hyperthyroidism.

This clonotype turned up a few times. The chain uses TRBV7-6 and TRBJ1-1; TRBD1 might be the D (5 bases). Trimming stripped 7 bases from V and 3 bases from J, with 18 bases between. CDR1 is SGHVS, CDR2 FNYEAQ, per germline. CDR3 length: 15 residues. The CDR3 DNA reads TGTGCCAGCAAAGAAAAGGGTTGGGGGGACACTGAAGCTTTCTTT. Encoded protein: CASKEKGWGDTEAFF.

This chain uses TRBV7-9 with TRBJ1-1; weak D call: TRBD1 (6 bases). V lost 1 base to trimming and J lost 3 bases, with 24 bases between them. Looked up from germline, CDR1 is SEHNR and CDR2 is FQNEAQ (reference sequence). This CDR3 is 19 amino acids long. The CDR3 coding sequence is TGTGCCAGCAGCTTAGGGGTTTGGGGGGCCCCAATTGAGGACACTGAAGCTTTCTTT. Protein: CASSLGVWGAPIEDTEAFF.

This clonotype came up many times. This chain uses TRBV29-1 with TRBJ2-3, with 7 bases fitting TRBD1. V gave up 6 bases and J gave up 2 bases; unmatched junction bases: 11. Germline V lookup: CDR1 SQVTM, CDR2 ANQGSEA. The CDR3 covers 15 residues. The CDR3 sequence is CSVGQALLFTDTQYF. The CDR3 DNA reads as TGCAGCGTAGGACAGGCCCTCTTATTCACAGATACGCAGTATTTT.

This clonotype was recorded at least ten times. This chain uses TRBV27 with TRBJ2-1; D is ambiguous. The V gene lost 6 bases and the J gene lost 1 base, with 13 bases spanning the gap. Per the germline V gene, CDR1 is MNHEY and CDR2 is SMNVEV (reference sequence). This CDR3 comprises 15 residues. CDR3 sequence: CASRVRTVSYNEQFF. For the CDR3, the DNA is TGTGCCAGCAGGGTCCGGACGGTTTCCTACAATGAGCAGTTCTTC.